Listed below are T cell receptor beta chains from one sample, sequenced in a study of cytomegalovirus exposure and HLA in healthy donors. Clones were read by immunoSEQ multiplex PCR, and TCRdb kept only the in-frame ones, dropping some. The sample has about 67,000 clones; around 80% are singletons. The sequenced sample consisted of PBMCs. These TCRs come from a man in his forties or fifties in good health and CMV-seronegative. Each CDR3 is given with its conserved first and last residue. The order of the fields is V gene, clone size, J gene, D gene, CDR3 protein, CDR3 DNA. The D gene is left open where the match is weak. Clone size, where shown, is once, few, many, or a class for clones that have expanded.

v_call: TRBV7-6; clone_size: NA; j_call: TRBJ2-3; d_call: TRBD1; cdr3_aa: CASSSSTGGRSTDTQYF; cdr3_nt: TGTGCCAGCAGCTCTTCGACAGGGGGCCGTAGCACAGATACGCAGTATTTT
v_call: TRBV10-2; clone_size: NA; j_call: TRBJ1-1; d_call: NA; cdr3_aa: CASCSSGNTEAFF; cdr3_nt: TGCGCCAGCTGCTCCTCCGGGAACACTGAAGCTTTCTTT
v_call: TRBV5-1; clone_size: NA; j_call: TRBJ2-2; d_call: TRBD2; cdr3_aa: CASSLAAGGIGELFF; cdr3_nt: TGCGCCAGCAGCTTGGCAGCGGGGGGAATCGGGGAGCTGTTTTTT
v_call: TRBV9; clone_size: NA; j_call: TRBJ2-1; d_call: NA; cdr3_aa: CASARDTGAYNEQFF; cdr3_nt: TGTGCCAGCGCGCGCGACACTGGCGCCTACAATGAGCAGTTCTTC
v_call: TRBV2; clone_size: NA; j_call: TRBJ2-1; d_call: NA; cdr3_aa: CASSESQVHEQFF; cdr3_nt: TGTGCCAGCAGTGAAAGCCAAGTACATGAGCAGTTCTTC
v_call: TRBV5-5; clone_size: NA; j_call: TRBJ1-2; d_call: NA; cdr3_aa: CASSLGGGVNYGYTF; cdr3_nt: TGTGCCAGCAGCTTGGGCGGGGGCGTGAACTATGGCTACACCTTC
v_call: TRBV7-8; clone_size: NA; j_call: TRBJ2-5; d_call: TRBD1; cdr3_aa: CASSLRQGARGSPLQETQYF; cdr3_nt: TGTGCCAGCAGCTTAAGGCAGGGGGCTCGAGGCTCCCCGTTACAAGAGACCCAGTACTTC
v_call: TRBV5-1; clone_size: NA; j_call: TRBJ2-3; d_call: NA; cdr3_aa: CASSLAVGGAKDTQYF; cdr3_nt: TGCGCCAGCAGCCTTGCCGTGGGGGGAGCGAAAGATACGCAGTATTTT
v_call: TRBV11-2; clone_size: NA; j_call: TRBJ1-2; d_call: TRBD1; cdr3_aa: CASSFRGGAGYGYTF; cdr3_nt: TGTGCCAGCAGCTTCAGAGGGGGCGCGGGCTATGGCTACACCTTC
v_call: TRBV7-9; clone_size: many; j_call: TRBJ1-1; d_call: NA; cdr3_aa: CASSRGDRRNTEAFF; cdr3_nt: TGTGCCAGCAGCAGGGGAGACAGGAGGAACACTGAAGCTTTCTTT
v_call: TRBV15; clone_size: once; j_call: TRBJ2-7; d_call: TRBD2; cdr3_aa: CATSRDLLAGVEQYF; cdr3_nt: TGTGCCACCAGCAGAGATTTACTAGCGGGAGTCGAGCAGTACTTC
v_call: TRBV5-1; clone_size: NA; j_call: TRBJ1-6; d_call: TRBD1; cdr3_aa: CASSLRDRVNSPLHF; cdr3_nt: TGCGCCAGCAGCTTGCGGGACAGGGTAAATTCACCCCTCCACTTT
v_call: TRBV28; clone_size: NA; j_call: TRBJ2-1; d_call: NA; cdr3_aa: CASSPQAGPISEQFF; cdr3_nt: TGTGCCAGCAGCCCCCAGGCGGGGCCGATAAGTGAGCAGTTCTTC
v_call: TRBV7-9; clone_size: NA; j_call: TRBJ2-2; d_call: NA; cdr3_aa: CATWGRRGAMRTGELFF; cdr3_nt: TGTGCCACCTGGGGCAGGCGTGGGGCCATGCGGACCGGGGAGCTGTTTTTT
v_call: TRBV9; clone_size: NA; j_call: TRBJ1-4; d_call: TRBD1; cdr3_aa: CASSPRQGASNEKLFF; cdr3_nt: TGTGCCAGCAGCCCCAGACAGGGGGCCTCGAATGAAAAACTGTTTTTT
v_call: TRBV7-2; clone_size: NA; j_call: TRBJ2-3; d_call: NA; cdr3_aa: CASSSDGSSTDTQYF; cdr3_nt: TGTGCCAGCAGCTCCGACGGGTCTAGCACAGATACGCAGTATTTT
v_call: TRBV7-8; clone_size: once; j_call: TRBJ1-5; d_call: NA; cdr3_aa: CASSTTDRNQPQHF; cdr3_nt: TGTGCCAGCAGCACTACCGACAGGAATCAGCCCCAGCATTTT
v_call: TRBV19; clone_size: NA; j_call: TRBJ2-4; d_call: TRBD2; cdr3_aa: CASSPGREGKNIQYF; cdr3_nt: TGTGCCAGTAGTCCTGGCAGGGAGGGCAAAAACATTCAGTACTTC
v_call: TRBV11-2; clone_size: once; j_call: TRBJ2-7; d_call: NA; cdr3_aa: CASRRLPYEQYF; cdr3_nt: TGTGCCAGCAGGAGACTGCCCTACGAGCAGTACTTC
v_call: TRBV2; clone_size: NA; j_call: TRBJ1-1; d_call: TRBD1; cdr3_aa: CASIRLSETGEGGYTEAFF; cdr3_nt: TGTGCCAGCATCCGACTTAGTGAGACAGGGGAGGGGGGCTACACTGAAGCTTTCTTT
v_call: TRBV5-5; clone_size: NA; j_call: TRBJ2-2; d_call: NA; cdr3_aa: CASSDTRVGTGELFF; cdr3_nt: TGTGCCAGCAGCGATACCAGGGTCGGCACCGGGGAGCTGTTTTTT
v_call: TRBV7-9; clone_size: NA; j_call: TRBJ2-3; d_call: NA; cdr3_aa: CASSLVWAGFTDTQYF; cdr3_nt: TGTGCCAGCAGCTTAGTATGGGCAGGGTTCACAGATACGCAGTATTTT
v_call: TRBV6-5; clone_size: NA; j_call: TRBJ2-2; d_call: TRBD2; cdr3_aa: CASSSAGGHTGELFF; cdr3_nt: TGTGCCAGCAGTTCCGCGGGGGGTCACACCGGGGAGCTGTTTTTT
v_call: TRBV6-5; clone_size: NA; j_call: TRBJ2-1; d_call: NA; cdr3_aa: CASSNQQGAVNEQFF; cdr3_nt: TGTGCCAGCAGCAACCAACAGGGAGCAGTCAATGAGCAGTTCTTC
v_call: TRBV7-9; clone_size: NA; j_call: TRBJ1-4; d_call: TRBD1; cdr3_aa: CASSSKTGLGEKLFF; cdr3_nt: TGTGCCAGCAGCTCCAAGACAGGGCTCGGTGAAAAACTGTTTTTT
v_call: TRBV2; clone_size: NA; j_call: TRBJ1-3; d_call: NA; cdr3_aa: CASSLEGLISGNTIYF; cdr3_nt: TGTGCCAGCAGTCTCGAGGGCCTCATCTCTGGAAACACCATATATTTT
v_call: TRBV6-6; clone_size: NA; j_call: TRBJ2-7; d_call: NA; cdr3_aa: CASSRGLALSSYEQYF; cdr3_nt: TGTGCCAGCAGCCGAGGCCTAGCGCTGAGCTCCTACGAGCAGTACTTC
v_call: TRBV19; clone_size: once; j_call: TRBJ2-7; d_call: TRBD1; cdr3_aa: CASSSRTGLTYEQYF; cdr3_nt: TGTGCCAGTAGTTCGAGGACAGGGCTCACCTACGAGCAGTACTTC
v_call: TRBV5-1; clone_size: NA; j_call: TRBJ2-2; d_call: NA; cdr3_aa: CASSRRSGGTGELFF; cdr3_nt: TGCGCCAGCAGCCGGCGGTCAGGGGGGACCGGGGAGCTGTTTTTT
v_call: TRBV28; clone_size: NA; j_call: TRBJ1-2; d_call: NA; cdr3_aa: CASNTAGNGYTF; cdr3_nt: TGTGCCAGCAATACCGCAGGGAACGGCTACACCTTC
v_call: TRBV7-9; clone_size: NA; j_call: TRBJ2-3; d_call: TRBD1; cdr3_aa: CASSPGTGRADTQYF; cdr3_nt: TGTGCCAGCAGCCCCGGGACAGGGCGGGCAGATACGCAGTATTTT
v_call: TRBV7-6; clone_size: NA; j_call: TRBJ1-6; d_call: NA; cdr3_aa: CASRPTQDSNSPLHF; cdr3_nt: TGTGCCAGCAGACCCACCCAGGACAGCAATTCACCCCTCCACTTT
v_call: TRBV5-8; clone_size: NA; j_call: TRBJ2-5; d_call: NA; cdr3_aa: CASSHQTGREETQYF; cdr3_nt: TGTGCCAGCAGCCATCAAACAGGGAGGGAAGAGACCCAGTACTTC
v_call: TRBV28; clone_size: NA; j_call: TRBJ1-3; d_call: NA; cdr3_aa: CASSGAESSGNTIYF; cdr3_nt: TGTGCCAGCAGTGGGGCCGAGAGCTCTGGAAACACCATATATTTT
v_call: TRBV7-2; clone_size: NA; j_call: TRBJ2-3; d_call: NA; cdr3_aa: CASSLMGGESTDTQYF; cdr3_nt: TGTGCCAGCAGCTTAATGGGCGGGGAGAGCACAGATACGCAGTATTTT
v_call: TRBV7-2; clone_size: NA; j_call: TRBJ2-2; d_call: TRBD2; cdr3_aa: CASRTGTSGRAGTGELFF; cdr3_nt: TGTGCCAGCAGGACCGGGACTAGCGGGAGGGCCGGGACCGGGGAGCTGTTTTTT
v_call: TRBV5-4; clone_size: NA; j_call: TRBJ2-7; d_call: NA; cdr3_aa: CASSLPGTYEQYF; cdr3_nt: TGTGCCAGCAGCTTGCCGGGGACCTACGAGCAGTACTTC
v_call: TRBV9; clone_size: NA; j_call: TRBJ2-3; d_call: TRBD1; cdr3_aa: CASSATQDRFTDTQYF; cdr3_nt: TGTGCCAGCAGCGCAACCCAGGACAGGTTCACAGATACGCAGTATTTT
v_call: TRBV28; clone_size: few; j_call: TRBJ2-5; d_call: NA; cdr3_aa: CASSLTLTEGVQGQETQYF; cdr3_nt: TGTGCCAGCAGTTTAACGCTCACCGAGGGGGTACAGGGCCAAGAGACCCAGTACTTC
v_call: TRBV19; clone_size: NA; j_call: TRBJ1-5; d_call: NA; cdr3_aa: CASSIAGVGNQPQHF; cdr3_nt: TGTGCCAGTAGTATAGCAGGGGTGGGCAATCAGCCCCAGCATTTT
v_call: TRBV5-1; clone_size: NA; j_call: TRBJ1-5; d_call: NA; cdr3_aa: CASSFEGGNQPQHF; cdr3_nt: TGCGCCAGCAGCTTCGAGGGTGGCAATCAGCCCCAGCATTTT
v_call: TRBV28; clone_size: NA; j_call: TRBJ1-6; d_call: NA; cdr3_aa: CASSYAIGGAQSYSPLHF; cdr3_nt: TGTGCCAGCAGTTACGCAATCGGGGGGGCGCAGTCCTATTCACCCCTCCACTTT
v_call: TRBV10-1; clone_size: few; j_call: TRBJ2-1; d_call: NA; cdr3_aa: CASSRGNEQFF; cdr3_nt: TGCGCCAGCAGTAGGGGGAATGAGCAGTTCTTC
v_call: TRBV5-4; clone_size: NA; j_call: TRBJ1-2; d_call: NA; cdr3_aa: CASSQTRTDYGYTF; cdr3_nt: TGTGCCAGCAGCCAAACCCGGACAGACTATGGCTACACCTTC
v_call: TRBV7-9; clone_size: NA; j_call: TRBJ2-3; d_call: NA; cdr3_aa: CASLGGDTQYF; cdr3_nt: TGTGCCAGCCTCGGGGGAGATACGCAGTATTTT
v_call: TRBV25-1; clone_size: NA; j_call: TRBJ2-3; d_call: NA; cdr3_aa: CASSLTDTQYF; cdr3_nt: TGTGCCAGCAGTCTCACAGATACGCAGTATTTT
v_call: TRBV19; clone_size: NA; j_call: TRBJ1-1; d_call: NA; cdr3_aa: CASRSLTEAGPMNTEAFF; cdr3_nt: TGTGCCAGTAGGTCCCTAACCGAAGCAGGGCCCATGAACACTGAAGCTTTCTTT
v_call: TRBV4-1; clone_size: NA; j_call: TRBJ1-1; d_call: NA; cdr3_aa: CASSQDRVNTEAFF; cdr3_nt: TGCGCCAGCAGCCAAGACAGGGTGAACACTGAAGCTTTCTTT
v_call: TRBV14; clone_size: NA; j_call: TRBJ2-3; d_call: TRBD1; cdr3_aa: CASSRGQRTDTQYF; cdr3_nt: TGTGCCAGCAGCCGGGGACAGCGCACAGATACGCAGTATTTT
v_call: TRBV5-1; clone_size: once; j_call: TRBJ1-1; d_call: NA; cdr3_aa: CASSDQLNTEAFF; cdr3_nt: TGCGCCAGCAGTGATCAGTTGAACACTGAAGCTTTCTTT
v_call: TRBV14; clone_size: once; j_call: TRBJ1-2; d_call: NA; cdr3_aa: CASSQEAGFYGYTF; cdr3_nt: TGTGCCAGCAGCCAAGAGGCAGGCTTTTATGGCTACACCTTC
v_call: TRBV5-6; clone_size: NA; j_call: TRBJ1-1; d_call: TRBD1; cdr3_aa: CASSLGTGPNTEAFF; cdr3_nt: TGTGCCAGCAGCCTAGGGACAGGGCCGAACACTGAAGCTTTCTTT
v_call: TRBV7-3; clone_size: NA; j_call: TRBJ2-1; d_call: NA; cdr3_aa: CASSWRGANEQFF; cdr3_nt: TGTGCCAGCAGCTGGCGCGGGGCCAATGAGCAGTTCTTC
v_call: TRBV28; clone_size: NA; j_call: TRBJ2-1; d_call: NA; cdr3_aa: CASSLGLAYNEQFF; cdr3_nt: TGTGCCAGCAGTTTGGGGCTTGCCTACAATGAGCAGTTCTTC
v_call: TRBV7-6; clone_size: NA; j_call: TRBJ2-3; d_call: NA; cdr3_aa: CASSRVGWDTQYF; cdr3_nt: TGTGCCAGCAGCCGGGTGGGTTGGGATACGCAGTATTTT
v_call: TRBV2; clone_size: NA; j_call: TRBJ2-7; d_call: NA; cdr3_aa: CASSGFFSGMESEQYF; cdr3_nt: TGTGCCAGCAGCGGGTTTTTCTCGGGGATGGAGTCCGAGCAGTACTTC
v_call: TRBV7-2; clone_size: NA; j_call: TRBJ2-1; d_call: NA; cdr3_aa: CASSSLGPYNEQFF; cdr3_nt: TGTGCCAGCAGCTCTTTGGGGCCCTACAATGAGCAGTTCTTC
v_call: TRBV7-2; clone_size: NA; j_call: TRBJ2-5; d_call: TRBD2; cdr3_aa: CASSLRDSGGKETQYF; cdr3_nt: TGTGCCAGCAGCCTCCGGGATAGCGGGGGGAAAGAGACCCAGTACTTC
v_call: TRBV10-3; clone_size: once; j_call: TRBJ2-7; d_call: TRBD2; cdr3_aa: CAISDSREGPDEQYF; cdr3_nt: TGTGCCATCAGTGATTCAAGGGAGGGCCCGGACGAGCAGTACTTC